The clone carrying this T cell receptor beta chain showed up just a few times. The data are from a study of blood T cell repertoires in COVID-19. Background on the study: Collection of acute and convalescent COVID-19 samples took place in the United States, Italy and Spain. In each case, the material was cDNA or gDNA derived from T cells, B-cell-depleted T cells, or PBMCs.

Germline V gene data show CDR1 as SGHNT and CDR2 as YENEEA. V was pared by 4 bases and J by 4 bases, with 9 bases of the junction left unmatched. The CDR3 is 15 amino acids. As originally analysed: Reference gene primer amplification yielded estimated nucleated cell counts. Profiling relied on immunoSEQ multiplex PCR, and the TCRdb table lists in-frame clones only, not all of them. V and J calls and clone size follow that table, whereas D and trimming were derived from the DNA. Of about 200,000 clones in the sample, around 85% are singletons; the top ten hold around 8%. The specimen sequenced was peripheral blood. The chain joins TRBV11-3 to TRBJ1-1, with TRBD1 identical over 7 bases. This TCR derives from a woman of 80 years or more with acute or convalescent COVID-19. The CDR3 sequence: CASSSEGAQGTEAFF. The CDR3 nucleotides read TGTGCCAGCAGCTCGGAGGGGGCGCAGGGCACTGAAGCTTTCTTT.